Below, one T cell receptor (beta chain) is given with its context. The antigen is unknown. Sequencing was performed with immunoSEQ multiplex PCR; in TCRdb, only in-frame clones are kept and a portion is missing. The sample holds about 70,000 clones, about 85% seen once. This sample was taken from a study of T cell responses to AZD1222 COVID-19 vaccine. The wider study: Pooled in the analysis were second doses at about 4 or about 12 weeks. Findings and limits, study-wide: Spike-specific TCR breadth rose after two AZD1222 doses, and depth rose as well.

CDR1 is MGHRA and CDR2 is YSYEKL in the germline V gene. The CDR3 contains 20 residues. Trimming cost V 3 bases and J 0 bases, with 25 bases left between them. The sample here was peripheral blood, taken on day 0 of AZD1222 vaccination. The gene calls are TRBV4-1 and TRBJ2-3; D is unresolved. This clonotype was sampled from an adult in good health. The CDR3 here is CASSHILRPSRATSTDTQYF. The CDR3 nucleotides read TGCGCCAGCAGCCATATCCTACGCCCAAGTAGGGCCACTAGCACAGATACGCAGTATTTT.